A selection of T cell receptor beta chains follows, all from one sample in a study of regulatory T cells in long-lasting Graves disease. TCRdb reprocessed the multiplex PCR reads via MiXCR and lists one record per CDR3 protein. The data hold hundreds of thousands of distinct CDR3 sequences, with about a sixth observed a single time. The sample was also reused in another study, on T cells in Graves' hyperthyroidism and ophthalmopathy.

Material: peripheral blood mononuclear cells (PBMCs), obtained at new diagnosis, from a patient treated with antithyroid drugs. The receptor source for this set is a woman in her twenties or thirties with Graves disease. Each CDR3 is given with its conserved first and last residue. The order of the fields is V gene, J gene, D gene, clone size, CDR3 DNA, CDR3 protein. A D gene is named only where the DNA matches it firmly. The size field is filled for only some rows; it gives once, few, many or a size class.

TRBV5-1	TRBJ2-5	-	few	TGCGCCAGCAGCTTGAGACTTATCCAAGAGACCCAGTACTTC	CASSLRLIQETQYF
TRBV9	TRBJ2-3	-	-	TGTGCCAGCAGCGCCGAGCCGGATACGCAGTATTTT	CASSAEPDTQYF
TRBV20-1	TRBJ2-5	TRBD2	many	TGCAGTGCTAGAGCGGCTAGCGGAGAAGAGACCCAGTACTTC	CSARAASGEETQYF
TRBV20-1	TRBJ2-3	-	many	TGCAGTGCACACCAGGGGAGACTAGCTTTCACAGATACGCAGTATTTT	CSAHQGRLAFTDTQYF
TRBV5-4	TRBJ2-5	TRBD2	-	TGTGCCAGCAGCCCTGATGGACTAGCGGGAGGGGAGACCCAGTACTTC	CASSPDGLAGGETQYF
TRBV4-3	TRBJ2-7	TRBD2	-	TGCGCCAGCAGCGCCAGCGGGAGGGCCGTGGGGCAGTACTTC	CASSASGRAVGQYF
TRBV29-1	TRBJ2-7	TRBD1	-	TGCAGCGTCCATAACAGGGGGCCAAGCGAGCAGTACTTC	CSVHNRGPSEQYF
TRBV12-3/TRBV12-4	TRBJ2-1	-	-	TGTGCCAGCAGTTGGAGCGGAACTGCCTACAATGAGCAGTTCTTC	CASSWSGTAYNEQFF
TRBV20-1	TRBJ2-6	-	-	TGCAGTGCTAGGGGGACAAAGGGGCTATCTGGGGCCAACGTCCTGACTTTC	CSARGTKGLSGANVLTF
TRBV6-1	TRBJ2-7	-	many	TGTGCCAGCAGTGAATCCGGCGGAGGGGGAGGCGACGAGCAGTACTTC	CASSESGGGGGDEQYF
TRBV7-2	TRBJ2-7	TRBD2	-	TGTGCCAGCAGCTTAGGGAGCGGGAGAAGCTACGAGCAGTACTTC	CASSLGSGRSYEQYF
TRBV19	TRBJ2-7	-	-	TGTGCCAGTAGTGGCCCCAGGGGCCCCACCTACGAGCAGTACTTC	CASSGPRGPTYEQYF
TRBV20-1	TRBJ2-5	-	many	TGCAGTGCTAACCCTGGGCGGGGAGAGACCCAGTACTTC	CSANPGRGETQYF
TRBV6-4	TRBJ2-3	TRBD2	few	TGTGCCAGCAGCCCTTCTAGCGGGACCGGAGATACGCAGTATTTT	CASSPSSGTGDTQYF
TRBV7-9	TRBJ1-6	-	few	TGTGCCAGCAGCTTAGTCGCGGGTCCAAGTTATAATTCACCCCCCCACTTT	CASSLVAGPSYNSPPHF
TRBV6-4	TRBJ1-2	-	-	TGTGCCAGCAGTGGCCCGTCGGTAGGCCTCTACTATGGCTACACCTTC	CASSGPSVGLYYGYTF
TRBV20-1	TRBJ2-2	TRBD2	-	TGCAGTGCTAACGGACTAGCGGGAGTTGCCGGGGAGCTGTTTTTT	CSANGLAGVAGELFF
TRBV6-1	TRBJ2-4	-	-	TGTGCCAGCAGTGAATGGCAGGAGAGCAAAAACATTCAGTACTTC	CASSEWQESKNIQYF
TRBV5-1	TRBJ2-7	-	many	TGCGCCAGCAGCTTTTCGTCAGGGACTTCCTACGAGCAGTACTTC	CASSFSSGTSYEQYF
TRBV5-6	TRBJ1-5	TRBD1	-	TGTGCCAGACCGAACAGTATCATCAGGACAGGCGCCGGGAATCAGCCCCAGCATTTT	CARPNSIIRTGAGNQPQHF
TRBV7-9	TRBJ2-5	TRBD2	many	TGTGCCAGCAGCGGAAGGACTAGCGGGAGGGCCTATCGGGGCCAAGAGACCCAGTACTTC	CASSGRTSGRAYRGQETQYF
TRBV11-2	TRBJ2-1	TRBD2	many	TGTGCCAGCAGCTTACACCCCTCTGGGGAGGGTGAGCAGTTCTTC	CASSLHPSGEGEQFF
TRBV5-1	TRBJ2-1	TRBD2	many	TGCGCCAGCAGCGCGGGAGGGCCCGACAATGAGCAGTTCTTC	CASSAGGPDNEQFF
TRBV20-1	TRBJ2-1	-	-	TGCAGTGCTAGAGCCCAACCCGGGCCCCAGGCCTACAATGAGCAGTTCTTC	CSARAQPGPQAYNEQFF
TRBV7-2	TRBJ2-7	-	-	TGTGCCAGCAGCCCACAGGACGGGCCCTACGAGCAGTACTTC	CASSPQDGPYEQYF
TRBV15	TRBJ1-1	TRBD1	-	TGTGCCACCAGCAGAGCTTTACCGGGACAGGGGGCGTACACTGAAGCTTTCTTT	CATSRALPGQGAYTEAFF
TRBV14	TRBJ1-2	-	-	TGTGCCAGCAGCCAAGATTACTCTCATGGCTACACCTTC	CASSQDYSHGYTF
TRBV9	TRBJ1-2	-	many	TGTGCCAGCAGCGTAGGGGGCATTCCTATTCGGGACTATGGCTACACCTTC	CASSVGGIPIRDYGYTF
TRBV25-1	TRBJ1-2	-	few	TGTGCCAGCAGTGACTTGCACCTAAACTATGGCTACACCTTC	CASSDLHLNYGYTF
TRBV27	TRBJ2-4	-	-	TGTGCCAGCAGTCCCTCCCCGGGAGTAGACATTCAGTACTTC	CASSPSPGVDIQYF
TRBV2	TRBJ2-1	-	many	TGTGCCGGTGCCCGGCTAGCGTATTCCTACAATGAGCAGTTCTTC	CAGARLAYSYNEQFF
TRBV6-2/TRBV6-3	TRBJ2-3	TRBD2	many	TGTGCCAGCAGTGAAGTGGGACTAGCGGGAGATACGCAGTATTTT	CASSEVGLAGDTQYF
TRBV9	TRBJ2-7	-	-	TGTGCCAGCAGTGAAGGAGGGGGTGGATCCTACGAGCAGTACTTC	CASSEGGGGSYEQYF
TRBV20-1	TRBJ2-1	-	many	TGCAGTGCAATATCTAGCGCCCGGGGGGCCAGGAATGAGCAGTTCTTC	CSAISSARGARNEQFF
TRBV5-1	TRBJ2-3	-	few	TGCGCCAGCGCGTATCCTCTAGACAACCGTCTTTTCACAGATACGCAGTATTTT	CASAYPLDNRLFTDTQYF
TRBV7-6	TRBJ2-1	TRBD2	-	TGTGCCAGCAGCTTAGGGCGGGAGGGCCAGAATGAGCAGTTCTTC	CASSLGREGQNEQFF
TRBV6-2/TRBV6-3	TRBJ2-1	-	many	TGTGCCAGCAGTTTTAAAGGAGGACCCTCCCTTAGGCATGAGCAGTTCTTC	CASSFKGGPSLRHEQFF
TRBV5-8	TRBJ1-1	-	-	TGTGCCAGCAGCTTGTTCAGCTGGAACACTGAAGCTTTCTTT	CASSLFSWNTEAFF
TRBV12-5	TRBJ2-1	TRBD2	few	TGTGCTAGTGGTTCGCGGCACCTAGCGGTCCGATACAATGAGCAGTTCTTC	CASGSRHLAVRYNEQFF
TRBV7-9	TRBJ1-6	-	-	TGTGCCAGCAGCCCAGCCCCCCTCGTCGAGACCCTCCACTTT	CASSPAPLVETLHF
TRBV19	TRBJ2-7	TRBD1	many	TGTGCCAGTAGTATGGTTGGGACAGGGGCTTACGAGCAGTACTTC	CASSMVGTGAYEQYF
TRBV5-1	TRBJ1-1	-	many	TGCGCCAGCAGCTTGGGGCAGGCGAGGACGAACACTGAAGCTTTCTTT	CASSLGQARTNTEAFF
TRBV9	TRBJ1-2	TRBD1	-	TGTGCCAGCAGCGTAACAGGGGGCGCTGGCTATGGCTACACCTTC	CASSVTGGAGYGYTF
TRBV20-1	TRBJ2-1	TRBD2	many	TGCAGTGCTGGACTAGGTGACACTGAGCAGTTCTTC	CSAGLGDTEQFF
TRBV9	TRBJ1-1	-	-	TGTGCCAGCAACCCACCGGGACCGATGAACACTGAAGCTTTCTTT	CASNPPGPMNTEAFF
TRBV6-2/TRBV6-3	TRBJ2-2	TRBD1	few	TGTGCCAGCGAGGGACAGACCGGGGAGCTGTTTTTT	CASEGQTGELFF
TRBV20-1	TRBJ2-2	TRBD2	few	TGCAGTGCTGCGGGAGCGAACACCGGGGAGCTGTTTTTT	CSAAGANTGELFF
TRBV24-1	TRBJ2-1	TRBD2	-	TGTGCCACCAGTGATCCACTAGCGGTGAGCTCCTACAATGAGCAGTTCTTC	CATSDPLAVSSYNEQFF
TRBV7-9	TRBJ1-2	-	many	TGTGCCAGCAGCTTAGGCCCTATACGGGAGGATGGCTACACCTTC	CASSLGPIREDGYTF
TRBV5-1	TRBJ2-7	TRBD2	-	TGCGCCAGCAGCTTTAGCAGCGGGGGCAATGAGCAGTACTTC	CASSFSSGGNEQYF
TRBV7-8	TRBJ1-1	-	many	TGTGCCAGCAGCTCCAGTCCCCCCCGGTTAGCCCTCATGAACACTGAAGCTTTCTTT	CASSSSPPRLALMNTEAFF
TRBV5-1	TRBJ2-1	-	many	TGCGCCAGCAGACAAAACCAGAATCCCAACATCAATGAGCAGTTCTTC	CASRQNQNPNINEQFF
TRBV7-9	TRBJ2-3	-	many	TGTGCCAGCAGGCCCCAGGCTAGAGATACGCAGTATTTT	CASRPQARDTQYF
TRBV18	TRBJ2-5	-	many	TGTGCCAGCTACGGTGTCGCCAAAGAGACCCAGTACTTC	CASYGVAKETQYF
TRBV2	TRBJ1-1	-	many	TGTGCCAGCAGCGGTCCTGGAACAGTTATGAACACTGAAGCTTTCTTT	CASSGPGTVMNTEAFF
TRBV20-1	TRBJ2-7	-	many	TGCAGTGCTAGAGGCCCAGCGGCTAGCAGGGGCGAGCAGTACTTC	CSARGPAASRGEQYF
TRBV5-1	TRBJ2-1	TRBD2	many	TGCGCCAGCAGCTCCCAGTGGGGACTACTAGCGGGAGTCAATGAGCAGTTCTTC	CASSSQWGLLAGVNEQFF
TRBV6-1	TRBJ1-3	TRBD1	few	TGTGCCAGCAGTGACAGGGGGGCAGGACCCTCTGGAAACACCATATATTTT	CASSDRGAGPSGNTIYF
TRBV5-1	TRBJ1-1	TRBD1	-	TGCGCCAGCAGCTTGGAAACCGGGACAGCGAACACTGAAGCTTTCTTT	CASSLETGTANTEAFF